This entry lists 26 T cell receptor beta chains sequenced from one sample in a study of beta chain features in type 1 diabetes. These receptors' antigens are unknown. TCRB transcripts that were expressed got sequenced, as all of the isolated RNA had been reverse transcribed. Assay used: immunoSEQ multiplex PCR; TCRdb lists only in-frame clones, some missing. Among about 280,000 clones listed, over 12% were seen once. Study outcomes and limitations: Type 1 diabetes patients showed a moderate but significant shortening of TCRB CDR3s in all four CD4+ subsets.

Sequenced input: naive CD4+ T cells from blood. The receptor set was obtained from a man aged 18 to 30 with type 1 diabetes.

This clone was picked up a small number of times. The chain couples TRBV9 to TRBJ1-5; TRBD1 matches 7 bases. After removal of 3 bases from V and 6 bases from J, the junction contained 6 bases not matched to a gene. The germline CDR1 and CDR2 sequences are SGDLS and YYNGEE. The CDR3 is 14 amino acids. CDR3 coding DNA: TGTGCCAGCAGCGCGGGGACAGCCTTTCAGCCCCAGCATTTT. It encodes CASSAGTAFQPQHF.

The CDR3 protein is CASNLAGTDTQYF. The CDR3 nucleotides are TGCGCCAGCAACCTCGCAGGAACAGATACGCAGTATTTT. The chain couples TRBV5-1 to TRBJ2-3, with D unresolved. With 6 bases removed from V and 3 bases from J, the gap between germline ends came to 11 bases. Per the germline V gene, CDR1 is SGHRS and CDR2 is YFSETQ. This CDR3 is 13 amino acids long.

The chain carries TRBV28 and TRBJ2-1; no definite D call. Germline assignment: CDR1 MDHEN and CDR2 SYDVKM. The CDR3 sequence is 15 residues long. V dropped 7 bases and J dropped 0 bases, with 13 bases sitting between them. The CDR3 DNA reads as TGTGCCAGCACCCGTTTCTCCCGCTCCTACAATGAGCAGTTCTTC. This codes for CASTRFSRSYNEQFF.

The CDR3 nucleotides are TGTGCCAGCAGTTTTTTGGGGAGCGGGGGGATGACGCAGTATTTT. It translates to CASSFLGSGGMTQYF. The chain employs TRBV6-5 and TRBJ2-3; 9 nucleotides align to TRBD2. Trimming at V came to 4 bases and at J to 9 bases, leaving 11 bases not matched to a gene. CDR1 is MNHEY and CDR2 is SVGAGI in the germline V gene. The CDR3 consists of 15 residues.

The chain is built from TRBV7-2 and TRBJ1-2; no clear D gene. CDR1 is SGHTA, CDR2 FQGNSA, per germline. V dropped 4 bases and J dropped 7 bases, with 19 bases sitting between them. CDR3 length: 15 amino acids. CDR3 loop: CASSSLQWVGGGYTF. The CDR3 DNA follows: TGTGCCAGCAGCTCCCTCCAGTGGGTGGGAGGTGGCTACACCTTC.

The chain joins TRBV30 to TRBJ1-1; weak D call: TRBD1 (5 bases). The CDR3 has 13 residues. The germline CDR1 and CDR2 sequences are GTSNPN and SVGIG (reference sequence). V was trimmed by 4 bases and J by 0 bases, leaving 9 bases between them. CDR3 in amino acids: CAWTQGMNTEAFF. DNA for the CDR3: TGTGCCTGGACGCAGGGAATGAACACTGAAGCTTTCTTT.

This clone has more than one count but fewer than ten. V gene TRBV27 combines with J gene TRBJ2-2; 7 nucleotides match TRBD2. Germline CDR1 MNHEY, CDR2 SMNVEV (reference sequence). The CDR3 is 17 amino acids. Losses at the gene ends were 3 bases for V and 8 bases for J; bases not matched to a gene: 15. The CDR3 loop is CASSFETSVPKGGELFF. The CDR3 DNA sequence: TGTGCCAGCAGTTTTGAAACTAGCGTCCCCAAGGGGGGGGAGCTGTTTTTT.

The chain is built from TRBV27 and TRBJ2-7, with D unclear. Germline V lookup: CDR1 MNHEY, CDR2 SMNVEV (reference sequence). CDR3 length: 17 residues. Trimming stripped 3 bases from V and 7 bases from J, with 25 bases between. The CDR3: CASSFPKRGYPTREQYF. Here the CDR3 DNA reads TGTGCCAGCAGTTTCCCCAAGAGAGGCTACCCCACGAGGGAGCAGTACTTC.

This CDR3 is CASSAVTSGINEQFF. The CDR3 nucleotides are TGTGCCAGCAGCGCCGTGACTAGCGGGATCAATGAGCAGTTCTTC. The J gene is TRBJ2-1, the V gene TRBV7-2; TRBD2 matches 11 bases. The ends lost 5 bases at V and 6 bases at J; junction bases unmatched: 6. The length of the CDR3 is 15 residues. The germline gives CDR1 SGHTA, CDR2 FQGNSA.

The chain couples TRBV7-2 to TRBJ2-7, with D unclear. From germline, CDR1 is SGHTA and CDR2 FQGNSA. The CDR3 sequence is 14 residues long. V was cut by 0 bases and J by 3 bases, with 9 bases left in between. The CDR3 sequence is CASSLASRSYEQYF. The DNA of the CDR3 is TGTGCCAGCAGCTTAGCGTCGAGGAGCTACGAGCAGTACTTC.

The V call is TRBV7-2, the J call TRBJ2-4; no firm D call. The CDR3 runs 12 residues. The germline gives CDR1 SGHTA, CDR2 FQGNSA. Trimming pared 5 bases from V and 8 bases from J, leaving 10 bases between. The CDR3: CASSPFTDIQYF. The CDR3 bases are TGTGCCAGCAGCCCCTTTACTGACATTCAGTACTTC. Using reference TRBV7-2 and TRBJ2-4 for the parts outside the CDR3, the full variable domain is GAGVSQSPSNKVTEKGKDVELRCDPISGHTALYWYRQSLGQGLEFLIYFQGNSAPDKSGLPSDRFSAERTGGSVSTLTIQRTQQEDSAVYLCASSPFTDIQYFGAGTRLSVL.

The chain employs TRBV9 and TRBJ2-7; possible D gene TRBD1, 6 bases. V was trimmed by 4 bases and J by 0 bases, leaving 8 bases between them. The germline CDR1 and CDR2 sequences are SGDLS and YYNGEE. The CDR3 is 13 residues long. The CDR3 region is CASSTGYSYEQYF. As DNA, the CDR3 is TGTGCCAGCAGCACAGGGTACTCCTACGAGCAGTACTTC.

This clone was detected a few times. This chain links TRBV4-3 with TRBJ2-3; TRBD1 matches at 10 bases. Germline V gene lookup returns CDR1 LGHNA and CDR2 YSLEER. The CDR3 spans 15 residues. Unmatched junction bases numbered 1, after V lost 3 bases and J lost 1 base. The CDR3 is CASSHGTGGTDTQYF. DNA for the CDR3: TGCGCCAGCAGCCACGGGACAGGGGGCACAGATACGCAGTATTTT.

This clone appeared a few times. The V call is TRBV28, the J call TRBJ2-7; maybe TRBD1 (5 bases). V gave up 2 bases and J gave up 0 bases, with 11 bases separating them. The CDR3 is 15 amino acids. Germline CDR1 reads MDHEN; CDR2 reads SYDVKM. The CDR3: CASSLVRVSSYEQYF. The CDR3 bases are TGTGCCAGCAGTTTAGTCAGGGTAAGCTCCTACGAGCAGTACTTC. The full variable domain, completed using reference TRBV28 and TRBJ2-7, is DVKVTQSSRYLVKRTGEKVFLECVQDMDHENMFWYRQDPGLGLRLIYFSYDVKMKEKGDIPEGYSVSREKKERFSLILESASTNQTSMYLCASSLVRVSSYEQYFGPGTRLTVT.

In this sample, this clone turned up a few times. This chain connects TRBV28 to TRBJ2-7; D perhaps matches TRBD1 (6 bases). Trimming pared 1 base from V and 7 bases from J, leaving 14 bases between. The length of the CDR3 is 14 residues. Looked up from germline, CDR1 is MDHEN and CDR2 is SYDVKM. In DNA, the CDR3 is TGTGCCAGCAGTTTATCAAGGGCTCAGGGGGAGCAGTACTTC. Translated, it gives CASSLSRAQGEQYF.

V gene TRBV30 combines with J gene TRBJ2-3; the D gene is possibly TRBD2 (6 bases). V shed 0 bases and J shed 1 base, with 8 bases lying between them. CDR1 and CDR2 from the germline V gene are GTSNPN and SVGIG (reference sequence). The CDR3 sequence is 14 residues long. The CDR3 coding sequence is TGTGCCTGGAGTGTAGGAGGGCGCACAGATACGCAGTATTTT. Translation gives CAWSVGGRTDTQYF.

This clone was seen only a few times. This sequence joins TRBV19 and TRBJ1-1; TRBD1 matches at 8 bases. The CDR3 loop spans 14 amino acids. The trim removed 5 bases at V and 5 bases at J, leaving 7 bases unmatched. CDR1 LNHDA and CDR2 SQIVND come from the germline V gene (reference sequence). CDR3 residues: CASSWQGAGTEAFF. The CDR3 region has the DNA TGTGCCAGTAGTTGGCAGGGGGCTGGGACTGAAGCTTTCTTT. Combining the CDR3 with reference TRBV19 and TRBJ1-1 gives the whole variable domain DGGITQSPKYLFRKEGQNVTLSCEQNLNHDAMYWYRQDPGQGLRLIYYSQIVNDFQKGDIAEGYSVSREKKESFPLTVTSAQKNPTAFYLCASSWQGAGTEAFFGQGTRLTVV.

This chain joins TRBV5-8 and TRBJ1-1, with 7 bases identical to TRBD1. This CDR3 comprises 18 residues. V lost 4 bases and J lost 0; bases outside the gene matches: 15. CDR1 and CDR2 from the germline V gene are SGHTS and YDEGEE. The CDR3 nucleotides are TGTGCCAGCAGCCAACGAAGGGGGCTACCTATAATGAACACTGAAGCTTTCTTT. Protein product: CASSQRRGLPIMNTEAFF.

This clone was detected a few times. This chain uses TRBV1 with TRBJ1-5; TRBD1 reflects the table's D call only, with no check against the DNA. TRBV1 is a listed pseudogene. The CDR3 has 16 amino acids. The CDR3 sequence: CTSSPCGTEGNQPQHF. The CDR3 DNA is TGCACCAGCAGTCCCTGCGGGACAGAGGGCAATCAGCCCCAGCATTTT.

This clone occurred a few times. This chain connects TRBV4-1 to TRBJ2-7; TRBD2 matches 9 bases. Germline assignment: CDR1 MGHRA and CDR2 YSYEKL. With V trimmed by 0 bases and J by 1 base, 7 bases remained unmatched. The CDR3 loop spans 17 amino acids. CDR3 amino acids: CASSQDETSGMSYEQYF. The CDR3, as DNA: TGCGCCAGCAGCCAAGATGAGACTAGCGGCATGTCCTACGAGCAGTACTTC.

This clone turned up a few times. This chain connects TRBV18 to TRBJ2-1; D might be TRBD2 (5 bases). The CDR3 is 12 residues long. Trimming stripped 1 base from V and 12 bases from J, with 10 bases between. The germline V gene has CDR1 KGHSH and CDR2 LQKENI. The CDR3 DNA reads TGTGCCAGCTCACCACAGGCCGGAGGGCAGTTCTTC. This encodes CASSPQAGGQFF.

The chain combines TRBV10-3 with TRBJ2-1; TRBD2 agrees at 9 bases. With V trimmed by 7 bases and J by 6 bases, 7 bases remained unmatched. CDR3 length equals 14 residues. Germline V CDR1 and CDR2: ENHRY, SYGVKD. The CDR3 here is CAIKEAGGPNEQFF. The CDR3 DNA sequence: TGTGCCATCAAGGAGGCGGGAGGGCCCAATGAGCAGTTCTTC.

This clone was observed a few times. The chain has TRBV15 and TRBJ1-1; D gene uncertain. The ends were cut back, 1 base at V and 1 base at J, with 7 bases in the middle. Germline CDR1 LNHNV, CDR2 YYDKDF (reference sequence). This CDR3 comprises 14 residues. In DNA form, the CDR3 reads TGTGCCACCAGCAGAGGAGCAGGGAACACTGAAGCTTTCTTT. Its protein product is CATSRGAGNTEAFF.

This clone has only a few counts. This chain connects TRBV5-6 to TRBJ2-2, with a possible D match to TRBD2 (6 bases). The CDR3 extends over 15 amino acids. V gave up 0 bases and J gave up 4 bases, with 10 bases separating them. From germline, CDR1 is SGHDT and CDR2 YYEEEE. The CDR3 reads CASSLAPRGTGELFF. In nucleotides, the CDR3 is TGTGCCAGCAGCTTGGCACCGCGGGGCACCGGGGAGCTGTTTTTT.

This clone was recorded a few times. This rearrangement joins TRBV4-2 to TRBJ2-1; 9 positions match TRBD2. The CDR3 sequence is 17 residues long. V lost 0 bases, J lost 7 bases, and 10 bases stayed unmatched. Germline CDR1 reads LGHNA; CDR2 reads YNFKEQ. In DNA, the CDR3 is TGTGCCAGCAGCCAAGAGCCGGCGGGAGGGCCGGGGAATGAGCAGTTCTTC. Its protein product is CASSQEPAGGPGNEQFF.

The V call is TRBV27, the J call TRBJ2-2; no definite D call. V lost 6 bases, J lost 0 bases, and 8 bases lay in between. CDR1 MNHEY and CDR2 SMNVEV come from the germline V gene (reference sequence). CDR3 length: 14 amino acids. For the CDR3, the DNA is TGTGCCAGCAGAGTGAGCCCGAACACCGGGGAGCTGTTTTTT. Translated, it gives CASRVSPNTGELFF.